The source of this TCR beta chain is a study of radiotherapy plus CTLA-4 blockade in lung cancer. Germline CDR1 is SGDLS and CDR2 is YYNGEE. V lost 3 bases and J lost 5; bases outside the gene matches: 6. The CDR3 consists of 15 residues. Profiled with immunoSEQ multiplex PCR; TCRdb holds only in-frame clones, not every one. The sample lists 25,000 to 35,000 clones; 80% to 90% were seen once. The source was peripheral blood, collected from a patient treated with radiotherapy plus ipilimumab. This rearrangement joins TRBV9 to TRBJ1-3; 9 bases map to TRBD1. The origin of this receptor is a human donor with non-small cell lung cancer that progressed on radiotherapy plus ipilimumab. The CDR3 DNA follows: TGTGCCAGCAGCGCACCTGGACAGGGGAGAAACACCATATATTTT. Translation: CASSAPGQGRNTIYF. The variable domain in full, with the rest retrieved from reference TRBV9 and TRBJ1-3, is DSGVTQTPKHLITATGQRVTLRCSPRSGDLSVYWYQQSLDQGLQFLIQYYNGEERAKGNILERFSAQQFPDLHSELNLSSLELGDSALYFCASSAPGQGRNTIYFGEGSWLTVV.